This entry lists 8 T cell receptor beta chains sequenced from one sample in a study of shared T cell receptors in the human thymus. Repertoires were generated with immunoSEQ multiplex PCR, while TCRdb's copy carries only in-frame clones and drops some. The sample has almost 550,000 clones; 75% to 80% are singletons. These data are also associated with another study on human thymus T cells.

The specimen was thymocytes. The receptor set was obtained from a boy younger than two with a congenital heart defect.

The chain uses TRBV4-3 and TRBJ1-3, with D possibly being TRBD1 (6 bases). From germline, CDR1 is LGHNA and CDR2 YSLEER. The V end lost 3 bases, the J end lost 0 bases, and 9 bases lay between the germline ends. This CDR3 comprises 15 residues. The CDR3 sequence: CASSHRGSSGNTIYF. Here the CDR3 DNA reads TGCGCCAGCAGCCACAGGGGATCCTCTGGAAACACCATATATTTT.

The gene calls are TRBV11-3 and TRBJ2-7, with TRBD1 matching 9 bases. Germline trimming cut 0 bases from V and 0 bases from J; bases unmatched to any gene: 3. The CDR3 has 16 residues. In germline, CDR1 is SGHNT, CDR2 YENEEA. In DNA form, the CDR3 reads TGTGCCAGCAGCTTAGACCGGGACAGGGACTCCTACGAGCAGTACTTC. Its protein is CASSLDRDRDSYEQYF. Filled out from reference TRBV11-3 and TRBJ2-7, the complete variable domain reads EAGVVQSPRYKIIEKKQPVAFWCNPISGHNTLYWYLQNLGQGPELLIRYENEEAVDDSQLPKDRFSAERLKGVDSTLKIQPAELGDSAVYLCASSLDRDRDSYEQYFGPGTRLTVT.

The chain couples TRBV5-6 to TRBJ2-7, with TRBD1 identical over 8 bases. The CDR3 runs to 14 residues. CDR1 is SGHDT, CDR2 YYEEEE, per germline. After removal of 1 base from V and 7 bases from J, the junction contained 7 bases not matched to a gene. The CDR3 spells CASSLSDRGGEQYF. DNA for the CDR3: TGTGCCAGCAGCTTGAGCGACAGGGGCGGGGAGCAGTACTTC. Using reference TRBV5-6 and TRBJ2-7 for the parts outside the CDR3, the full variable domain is DAGVTQSPTHLIKTRGQQVTLRCSPKSGHDTVSWYQQALGQGPQFIFQYYEEEERQRGNFPDRFSGHQFPNYSSELNVNALLLGDSALYLCASSLSDRGGEQYFGPGTRLTVT.

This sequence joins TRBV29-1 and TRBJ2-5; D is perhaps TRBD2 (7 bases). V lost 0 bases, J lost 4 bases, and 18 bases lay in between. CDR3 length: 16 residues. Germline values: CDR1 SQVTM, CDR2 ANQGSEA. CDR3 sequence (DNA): TGCAGCGTTGAAGAGGGGGGCGGGAGAGCAGGAGAGACCCAGTACTTC. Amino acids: CSVEEGGGRAGETQYF.

CDR3 DNA: TGTGCCAGCAGGACAGGGGCAGCTTTCTTT. This codes for CASRTGAAFF. The chain links TRBV5-8 to TRBJ1-1; 8 bases align to TRBD1. This CDR3 region has 10 residues. Germline loops: CDR1 SGHTS, CDR2 YDEGEE. Trimming cost V 5 bases and J 10 bases; bases outside gene matches: 1.

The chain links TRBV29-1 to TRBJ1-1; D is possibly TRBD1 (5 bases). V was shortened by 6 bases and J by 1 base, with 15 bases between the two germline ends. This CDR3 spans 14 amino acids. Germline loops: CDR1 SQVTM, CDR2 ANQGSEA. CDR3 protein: CSVARPGGNTEAFF. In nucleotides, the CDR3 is TGCAGCGTCGCGAGGCCCGGGGGGAACACTGAAGCTTTCTTT.

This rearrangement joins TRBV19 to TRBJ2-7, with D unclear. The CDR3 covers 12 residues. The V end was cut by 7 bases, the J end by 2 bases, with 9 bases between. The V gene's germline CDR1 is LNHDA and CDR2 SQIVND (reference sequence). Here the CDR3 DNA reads TGTGCCAGTAACGGTCCCACCTACGAGCAGTACTTC. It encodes CASNGPTYEQYF. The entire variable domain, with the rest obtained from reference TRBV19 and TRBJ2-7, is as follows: DGGITQSPKYLFRKEGQNVTLSCEQNLNHDAMYWYRQDPGQGLRLIYYSQIVNDFQKGDIAEGYSVSREKKESFPLTVTSAQKNPTAFYLCASNGPTYEQYFGPGTRLTVT.

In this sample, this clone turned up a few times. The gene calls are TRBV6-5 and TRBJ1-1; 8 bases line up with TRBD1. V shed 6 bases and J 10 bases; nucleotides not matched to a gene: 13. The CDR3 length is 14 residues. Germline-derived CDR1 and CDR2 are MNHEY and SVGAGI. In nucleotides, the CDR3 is TGTGCCAGCAGGAAAGGGGAAACGACAGGGGCAGCTTTCTTT. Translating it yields CASRKGETTGAAFF.